Listed below are T cell receptor beta chains from one sample, sequenced in a study of T cells expressing NK-cell markers. Reanalyzing the 5' RACE reads, TCRdb keeps one entry per CDR3 protein, without DNA. The sample table includes about 300,000 distinct CDR3 sequences. Sequencing used blood T cells: a sorted CD56 or NKG2C T cell subset, CD4+ or CD8+ T cells, or bulk PBMC T cells (not recorded which). These receptor sequences come from a woman between 18 and 69 years old in good health. CDR3s include the opening cysteine and the closing phenylalanine or tryptophan.

CDR3,J,V
CAISVQGANSPLHF,TRBJ1-6,TRBV10-3
CASGWTPNEQFF,TRBJ2-1,TRBV7-2
CASTRTGDLQETQYF,TRBJ2-5,TRBV6-1
CASSQLRLAGGRTDTQYF,TRBJ2-3,TRBV14
CASSNGQGYNEQFF,TRBJ2-1,TRBV28
CASRDLRQETQYF,TRBJ2-5,TRBV5-1
CASSPRDVYNEQFF,TRBJ2-1,TRBV7-9
CASSYRVPTEAFF,TRBJ1-1,TRBV6-2/TRBV6-3
CAWSVKNRGTFGYTF,TRBJ1-2,TRBV30
CASSPESSYNSPLHF,TRBJ1-6,TRBV5-1
CASLGLRGTEAFF,TRBJ1-1,TRBV7-2
CAISLQGFGEKLFF,TRBJ1-4,TRBV10-3
CASSLGSGSETQYF,TRBJ2-5,TRBV7-6
CSAREGSTNTGELFF,TRBJ2-2,TRBV20-1
CASSRLGGIQDTQYF,TRBJ2-3,TRBV6-4
CSASPGRGNNQPQHF,TRBJ1-5,TRBV20-1
CATAEPVGDTQYF,TRBJ2-3,TRBV24-1
CASSLGHGEQYF,TRBJ2-7,TRBV27
CATSDFLRTDWDTEAFF,TRBJ1-1,TRBV24-1
CASSLYPVGGPDEQFF,TRBJ2-1,TRBV7-8
CASSPTMGNQPQHF,TRBJ1-5,TRBV18
CSASPLPGGVQHF,TRBJ1-5,TRBV20-1
CAWSSEGGYTF,TRBJ1-2,TRBV30